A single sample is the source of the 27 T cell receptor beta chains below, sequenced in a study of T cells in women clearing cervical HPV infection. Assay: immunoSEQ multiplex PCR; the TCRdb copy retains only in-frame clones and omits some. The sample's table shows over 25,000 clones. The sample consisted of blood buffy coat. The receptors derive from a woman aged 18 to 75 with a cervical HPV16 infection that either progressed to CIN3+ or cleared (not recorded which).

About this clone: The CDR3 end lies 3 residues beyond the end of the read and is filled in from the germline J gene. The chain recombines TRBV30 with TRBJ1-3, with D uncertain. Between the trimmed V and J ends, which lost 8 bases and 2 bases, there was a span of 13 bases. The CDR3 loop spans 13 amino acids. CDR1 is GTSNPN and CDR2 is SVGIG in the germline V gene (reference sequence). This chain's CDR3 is CAGRAGAGNTIYF. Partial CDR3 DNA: TGTGCCGGTAGGGCCGGGGCTGGAAACACC.

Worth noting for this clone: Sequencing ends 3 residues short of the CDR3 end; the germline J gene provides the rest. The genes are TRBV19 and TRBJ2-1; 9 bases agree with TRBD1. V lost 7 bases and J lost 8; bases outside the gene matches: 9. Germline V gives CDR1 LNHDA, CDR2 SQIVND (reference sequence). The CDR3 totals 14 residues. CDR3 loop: CASIPGQGIDEQFF. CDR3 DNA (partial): TGTGCCAGTATTCCGGGACAGGGTATCGATGAG.

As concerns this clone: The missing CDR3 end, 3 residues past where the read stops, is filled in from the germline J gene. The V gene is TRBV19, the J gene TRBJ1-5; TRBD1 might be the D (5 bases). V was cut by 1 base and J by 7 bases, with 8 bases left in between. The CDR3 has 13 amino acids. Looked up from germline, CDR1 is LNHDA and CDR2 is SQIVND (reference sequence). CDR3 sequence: CASSIGTTQPQHF. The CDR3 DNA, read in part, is TGTGCCAGTAGTATAGGGACAACCCAGCCC.

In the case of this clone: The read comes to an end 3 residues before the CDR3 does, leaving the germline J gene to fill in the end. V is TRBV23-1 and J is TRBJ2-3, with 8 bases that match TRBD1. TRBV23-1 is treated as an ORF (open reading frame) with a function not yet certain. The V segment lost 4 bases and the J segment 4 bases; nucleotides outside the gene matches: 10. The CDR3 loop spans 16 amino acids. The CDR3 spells CASSRLLGQGADTQYF. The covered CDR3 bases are TGCGCCAGCAGTCGCCTCCTCGGACAGGGCGCAGATACG.

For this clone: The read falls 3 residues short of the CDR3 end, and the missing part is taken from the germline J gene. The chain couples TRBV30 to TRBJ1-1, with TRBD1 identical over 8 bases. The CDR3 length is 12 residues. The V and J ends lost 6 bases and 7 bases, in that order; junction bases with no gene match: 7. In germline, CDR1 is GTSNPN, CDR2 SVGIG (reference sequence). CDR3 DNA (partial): TGTGCCTGCAACCAGGGGGCGGGTGAA. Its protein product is CACNQGAGE. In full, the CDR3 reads CACNQGAGEAFF.

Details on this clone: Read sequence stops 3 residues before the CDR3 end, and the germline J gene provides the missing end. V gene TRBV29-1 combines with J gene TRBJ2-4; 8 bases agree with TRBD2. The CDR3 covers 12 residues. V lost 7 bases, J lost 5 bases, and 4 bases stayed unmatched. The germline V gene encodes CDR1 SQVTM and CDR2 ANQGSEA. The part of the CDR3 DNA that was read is TGCAGCGGGCGGGGGGTCGAAAACATT. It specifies CSGRGVENI. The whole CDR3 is CSGRGVENIQYF. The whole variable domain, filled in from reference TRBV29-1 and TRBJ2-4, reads SAVISQKPSRDICQRGTSLTIQCQVDSQVTMMFWYRQQPGQSLTLIATANQGSEATYESGFVIDKFPISRPNLTFSTLTVSNMSPEDSSIYLCSGRGVENIQYFGAGTRLSVL.

Incomplete CDR3 DNA: TGTGCCAGCAGCGGCGGGGGCGCCTGGGGCGGGGAG. This encodes CASSGGGAWGGE. The full CDR3 protein reads CASSGGGAWGGELFF. The gene calls are TRBV7-3 and TRBJ2-2, with D possibly TRBD2 on 7 matching bases. The read stops 3 residues short of the end of the CDR3; the missing end is completed from the germline J gene. This CDR3 region has 15 residues. V was pared by 5 bases and J by 7 bases, with 17 bases between. Germline CDR1 SGHTA, CDR2 FQGTGA.

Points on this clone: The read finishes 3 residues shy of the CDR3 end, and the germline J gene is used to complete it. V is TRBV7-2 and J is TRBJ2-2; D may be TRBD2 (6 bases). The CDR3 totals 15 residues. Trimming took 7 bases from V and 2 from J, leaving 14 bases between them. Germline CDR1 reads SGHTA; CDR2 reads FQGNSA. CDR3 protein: CASNRGGANTGELFF. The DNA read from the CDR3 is TGTGCCAGCAACCGCGGCGGGGCAAACACCGGGGAG.

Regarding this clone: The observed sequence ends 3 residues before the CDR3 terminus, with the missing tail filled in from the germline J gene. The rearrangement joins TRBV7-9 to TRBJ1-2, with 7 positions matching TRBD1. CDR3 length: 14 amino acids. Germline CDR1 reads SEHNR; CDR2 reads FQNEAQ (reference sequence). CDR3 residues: CASSLRDSPYDYTF. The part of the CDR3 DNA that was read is TGTGCCAGCAGCCTCAGGGACAGCCCCTACGAC.

CDR3 sequence: CASSSRQGDQPQHF. Partial CDR3 DNA: TGTGCCAGCAGCTCCCGACAGGGGGATCAGCCC. This chain joins TRBV7-6 and TRBJ1-5, with 9 bases that match TRBD1. The read comes to an end 3 residues before the CDR3 does, leaving the germline J gene to fill in the end. Germline CDR1 SGHVS, CDR2 FNYEAQ. Trimming at V came to 4 bases and at J to 5 bases, leaving 3 bases not matched to a gene. The CDR3 consists of 14 residues.

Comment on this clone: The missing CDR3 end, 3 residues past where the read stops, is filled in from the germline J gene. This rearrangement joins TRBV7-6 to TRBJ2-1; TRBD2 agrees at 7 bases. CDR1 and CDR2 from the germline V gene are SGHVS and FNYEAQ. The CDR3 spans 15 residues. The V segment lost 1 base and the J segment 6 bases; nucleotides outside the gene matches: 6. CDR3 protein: CASSLGTSETNEQFF. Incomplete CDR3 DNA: TGTGCCAGCAGCTTAGGAACTAGCGAGACCAATGAG.

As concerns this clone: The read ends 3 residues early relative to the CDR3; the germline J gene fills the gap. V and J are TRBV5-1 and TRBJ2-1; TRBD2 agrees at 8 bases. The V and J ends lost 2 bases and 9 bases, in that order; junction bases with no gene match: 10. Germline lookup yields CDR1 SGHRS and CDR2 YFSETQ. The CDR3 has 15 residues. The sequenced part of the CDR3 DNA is TGCGCCAGCAGCTTAACTAGCGGAGTCCTTAGTGAG. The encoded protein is CASSLTSGVLSE. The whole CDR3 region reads CASSLTSGVLSEQFF. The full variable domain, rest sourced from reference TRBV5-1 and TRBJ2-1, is KAGVTQTPRYLIKTRGQQVTLSCSPISGHRSVSWYQQTPGQGLQFLFEYFSETQRNKGNFPGRFSGRQFSNSRSEMNVSTLELGDSALYLCASSLTSGVLSEQFFGPGTRLTVL.

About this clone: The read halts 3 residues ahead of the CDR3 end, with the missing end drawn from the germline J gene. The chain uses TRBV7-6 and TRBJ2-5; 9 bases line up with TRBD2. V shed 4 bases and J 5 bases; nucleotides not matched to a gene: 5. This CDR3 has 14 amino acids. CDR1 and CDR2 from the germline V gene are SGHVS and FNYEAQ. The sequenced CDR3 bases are TGTGCCAGCAGCTCGCGGGAGGGGGCGGAGACC. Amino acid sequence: CASSSREGAET. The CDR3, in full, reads CASSSREGAETQYF.

Incomplete CDR3 DNA: TGTGCCAGCAGCTTTCAGGGTCTCTCCTACAATGAG. This encodes CASSFQGLSYNE. The complete CDR3 reads CASSFQGLSYNEQFF. The chain has TRBV7-2 and TRBJ2-1; maybe TRBD1 (5 bases). The sequence runs out 3 residues before the end of the CDR3; the remainder is reconstructed from the germline J gene. CDR1 is SGHTA, CDR2 FQGNSA, per germline. The CDR3 has 15 residues. Trimming left V 3 bases short and J 0 bases short, with 9 bases between.

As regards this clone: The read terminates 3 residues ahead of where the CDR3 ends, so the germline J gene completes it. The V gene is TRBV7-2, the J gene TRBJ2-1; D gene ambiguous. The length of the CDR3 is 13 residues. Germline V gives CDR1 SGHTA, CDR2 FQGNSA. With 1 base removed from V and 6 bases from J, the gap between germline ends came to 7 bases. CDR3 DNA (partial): TGTGCCAGCAGCTTAGAGTTTAGCAATGAG. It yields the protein CASSLEFSNE. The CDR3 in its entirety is CASSLEFSNEQFF. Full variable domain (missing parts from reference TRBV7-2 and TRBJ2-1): GAGVSQSPSNKVTEKGKDVELRCDPISGHTALYWYRQSLGQGLEFLIYFQGNSAPDKSGLPSDRFSAERTGGSVSTLTIQRTQQEDSAVYLCASSLEFSNEQFFGPGTRLTVL.

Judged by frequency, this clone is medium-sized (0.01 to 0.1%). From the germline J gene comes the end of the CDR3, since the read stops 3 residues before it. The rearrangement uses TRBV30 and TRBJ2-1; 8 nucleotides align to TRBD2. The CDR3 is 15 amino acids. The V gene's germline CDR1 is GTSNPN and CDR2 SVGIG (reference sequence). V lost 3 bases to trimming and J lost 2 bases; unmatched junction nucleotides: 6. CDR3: CAWRGSGSPYNEQFF. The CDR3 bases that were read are TGTGCCTGGAGGGGGAGCGGGAGTCCCTACAATGAG.

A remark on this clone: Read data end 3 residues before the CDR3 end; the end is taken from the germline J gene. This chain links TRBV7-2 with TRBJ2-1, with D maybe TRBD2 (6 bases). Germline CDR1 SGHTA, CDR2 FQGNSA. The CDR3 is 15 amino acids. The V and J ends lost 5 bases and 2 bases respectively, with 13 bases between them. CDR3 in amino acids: CASSLSGPTYNEQFF. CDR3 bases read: TGTGCCAGCAGCCTAAGCGGGCCCACCTACAATGAG.

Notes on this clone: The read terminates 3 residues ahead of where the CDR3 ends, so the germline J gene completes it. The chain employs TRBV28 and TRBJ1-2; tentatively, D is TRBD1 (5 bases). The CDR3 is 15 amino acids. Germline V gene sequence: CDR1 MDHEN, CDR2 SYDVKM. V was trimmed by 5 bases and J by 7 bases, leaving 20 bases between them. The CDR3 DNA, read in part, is TGTGCCAGCAGTCCCCACACCCAGGGCAAAGGTGGC. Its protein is CASSPHTQGKGG. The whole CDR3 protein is CASSPHTQGKGGYTF.

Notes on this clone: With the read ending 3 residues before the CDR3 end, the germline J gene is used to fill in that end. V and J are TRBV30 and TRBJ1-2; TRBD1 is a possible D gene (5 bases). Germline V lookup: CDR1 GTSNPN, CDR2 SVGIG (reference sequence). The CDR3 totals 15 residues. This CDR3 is CAWSVLAGRTDTYTF. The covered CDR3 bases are TGTGCCTGGAGTGTACTGGCGGGGCGCACAGATACC.

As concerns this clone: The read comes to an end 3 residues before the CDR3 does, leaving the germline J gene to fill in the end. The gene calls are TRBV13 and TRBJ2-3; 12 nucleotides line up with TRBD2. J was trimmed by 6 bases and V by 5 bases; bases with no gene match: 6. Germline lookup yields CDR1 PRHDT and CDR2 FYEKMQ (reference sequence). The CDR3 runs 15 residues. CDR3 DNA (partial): TGTGCCAGCAGCCCTAGCGGGGGGGCCGGTGATACG. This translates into CASSPSGGAGDT. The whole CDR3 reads CASSPSGGAGDTQYF.

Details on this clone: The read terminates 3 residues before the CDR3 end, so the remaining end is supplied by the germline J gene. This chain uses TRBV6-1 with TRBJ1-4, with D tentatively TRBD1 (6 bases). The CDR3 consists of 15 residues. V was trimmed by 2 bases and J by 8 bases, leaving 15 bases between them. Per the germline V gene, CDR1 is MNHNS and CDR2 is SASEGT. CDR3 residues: CASSESSFGGEKLFF. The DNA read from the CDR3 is TGTGCCAGCAGTGAATCTTCCTTTGGGGGCGAAAAA.

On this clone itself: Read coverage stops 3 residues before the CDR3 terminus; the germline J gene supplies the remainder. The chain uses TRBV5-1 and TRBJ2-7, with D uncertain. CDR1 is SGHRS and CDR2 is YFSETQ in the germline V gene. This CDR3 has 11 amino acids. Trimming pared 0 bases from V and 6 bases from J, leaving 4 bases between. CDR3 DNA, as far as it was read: TGCGCCAGCAGCTTGGAGGTCGAG. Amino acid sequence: CASSLEVE. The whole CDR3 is CASSLEVEQYF.

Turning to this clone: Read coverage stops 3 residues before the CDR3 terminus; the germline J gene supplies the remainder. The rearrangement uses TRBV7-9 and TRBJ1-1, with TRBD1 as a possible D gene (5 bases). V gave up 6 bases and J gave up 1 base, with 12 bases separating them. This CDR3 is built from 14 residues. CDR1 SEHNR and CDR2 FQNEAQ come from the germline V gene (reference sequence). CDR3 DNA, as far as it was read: TGTGCCAGCAGATCGGACACGGGGAACACTGAA. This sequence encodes CASRSDTGNTE. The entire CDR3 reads CASRSDTGNTEAFF. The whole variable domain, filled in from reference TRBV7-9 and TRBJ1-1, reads DTGVSQNPRHKITKRGQNVTFRCDPISEHNRLYWYRQTLGQGPEFLTYFQNEAQLEKSRLLSDRFSAERPKGSFSTLEIQRTEQGDSAMYLCASRSDTGNTEAFFGQGTRLTVV.

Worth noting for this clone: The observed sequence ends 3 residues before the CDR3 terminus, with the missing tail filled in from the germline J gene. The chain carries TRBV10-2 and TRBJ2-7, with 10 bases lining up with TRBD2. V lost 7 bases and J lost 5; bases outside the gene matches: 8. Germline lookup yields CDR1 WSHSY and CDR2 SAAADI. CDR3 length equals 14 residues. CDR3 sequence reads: CASTPSGTSDEQYF. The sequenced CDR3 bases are TGCGCCAGCACACCCTCCGGGACTAGCGACGAG.

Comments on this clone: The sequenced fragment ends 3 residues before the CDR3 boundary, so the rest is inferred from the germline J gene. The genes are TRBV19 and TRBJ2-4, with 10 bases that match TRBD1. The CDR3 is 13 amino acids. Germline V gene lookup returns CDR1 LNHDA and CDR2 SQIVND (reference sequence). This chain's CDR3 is CASSTGQGYGQYF. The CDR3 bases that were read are TGTGCCAGTAGCACGGGACAGGGGTACGGT.

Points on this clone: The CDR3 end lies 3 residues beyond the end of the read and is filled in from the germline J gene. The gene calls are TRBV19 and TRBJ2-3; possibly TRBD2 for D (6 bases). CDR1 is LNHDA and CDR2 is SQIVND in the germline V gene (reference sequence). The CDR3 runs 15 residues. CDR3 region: CASSIAGYSNQPQYF. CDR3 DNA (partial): TGTGCCAGTAGTATTGCGGGGTATAGCAATCAGCCG.

The covered CDR3 bases are TGTGCCAGCAGCTCCTCCGGGACAGGGGAATTTACGAACACC. Translation gives CASSSSGTGEFTNT. The complete CDR3 protein is CASSSSGTGEFTNTIYF. The rearrangement uses TRBV7-6 and TRBJ1-3; TRBD1 aligns across 10 bases. The CDR3 is cut off 3 residues early in the read; its end comes from the germline J gene. CDR3 length: 17 amino acids. The germline gives CDR1 SGHVS, CDR2 FNYEAQ. The V and J ends lost 4 bases and 7 bases, in that order; junction bases with no gene match: 13.